The next 21 T cell receptor beta chains were all read from a single sample in a study of blood T cell repertoires in COVID-19 (dated by TCRdb to the early 2020s). To prepare the library, the immunoSEQ multiplex PCR assay was applied. TCRdb took over this immuneACCESS table, retaining in-frame rearrangements with V and J assigned. Such tables are incomplete; in checked studies, under half of the missing clones stem from an unresolved V gene, and the remainder is unexplained. Here the sample has roughly 160,000 clones; about nine tenths occur a single time. Around 24% of the sample lies in the top ten. The sequencing sample was made of peripheral blood. The receptors come from a man aged 60 to 69 with acute or convalescent COVID-19.

V gene TRBV24-1 combines with J gene TRBJ2-2; no clear D. Trimming cost V 1 base and J 4 bases, with 6 bases left between them. The CDR3 runs to 14 residues. The V gene's germline CDR1 is KGHDR and CDR2 SFDVKD. CDR3 sequence (DNA): TGTGCCACCAGTGATTTAGGCGGCACCGGGGAGCTGTTTTTT. Translation gives CATSDLGGTGELFF.

The gene calls are TRBV24-1 and TRBJ2-1, with a possible D match to TRBD2 (6 bases). This CDR3 region has 17 residues. Germline V gene data show CDR1 as KGHDR and CDR2 as SFDVKD. The V and J ends lost 2 bases and 5 bases respectively, with 18 bases between them. CDR3 loop: CATSDSLAGTGNNEQFF. DNA of the CDR3: TGTGCCACCAGTGATTCCCTGGCGGGAACGGGCAACAATGAGCAGTTCTTC.

This CDR3 is CASSLGSGSVDYGYTF. CDR3 sequence (DNA): TGTGCCAGCAGCTTAGGGAGCGGCAGCGTCGACTATGGCTACACCTTC. The chain recombines TRBV7-9 with TRBJ1-2; D not certain. The CDR3 length is 16 residues. The V gene's germline CDR1 is SEHNR and CDR2 FQNEAQ (reference sequence). The ends were cut back, 1 base at V and 3 bases at J, with 15 bases in the middle. Looking up the rest from reference TRBV7-9 and TRBJ1-2 gives the full variable domain: DTGVSQNPRHKITKRGQNVTFRCDPISEHNRLYWYRQTLGQGPEFLTYFQNEAQLEKSRLLSDRFSAERPKGSFSTLEIQRTEQGDSAMYLCASSLGSGSVDYGYTFGSGTRLTVV.

The rearrangement links TRBV19 to TRBJ1-4; possible D gene TRBD1, 5 bases. The germline V gene encodes CDR1 LNHDA and CDR2 SQIVND (reference sequence). CDR3 size: 16 residues. Deletions cut 4 bases from V and 8 bases from J, with 20 bases between. The CDR3: CASSTFRDPREEKLFF. In DNA form, the CDR3 reads TGTGCCAGTAGTACGTTTCGGGACCCCCGGGAGGAAAAACTGTTTTTT.

The chain recombines TRBV10-2 with TRBJ1-6; TRBD1 matches at 10 bases. CDR1 and CDR2 from the germline V gene are WSHSY and SAAADI. The CDR3 spans 14 residues. V shed 9 bases and J 7 bases; nucleotides not matched to a gene: 6. The DNA of the CDR3 is TGCGCCAGTGGACAGGGGGGGGAGAATTCACCCCTCCACTTT. Protein product: CASGQGGENSPLHF.

The V call is TRBV7-2, the J call TRBJ2-3; 7 bases line up with TRBD2. This CDR3 is 12 amino acids long. Germline V lookup: CDR1 SGHTA, CDR2 FQGNSA. The junction had 5 bases not matched to a gene; V was cut back by 5 bases and J by 9 bases. The CDR3 DNA sequence: TGTGCCAGCAGCCCTCGGGGGGAAACGCAGTATTTT. Protein: CASSPRGETQYF.

The chain links TRBV12-5 to TRBJ2-4; 7 positions match TRBD1. Per germline, CDR1 LGHNT and CDR2 FRNRAP. Trimming removed 3 bases from V and 0 bases from J; junction bases left unmatched: 8. The CDR3 consists of 17 residues. CDR3 amino acids: CASGLGMDRLAKNIQYF. The CDR3 nucleotides read TGTGCTAGTGGTTTAGGAATGGACAGGTTAGCCAAAAACATTCAGTACTTC.

The rearrangement uses TRBV6-6 and TRBJ1-1, with D possibly matching TRBD1 (6 bases). The CDR3 is 15 amino acids. Trimming took 0 bases from V and 1 from J, leaving 9 bases between them. CDR1 and CDR2 from the germline V gene are MNHNY and SVGAGI (reference sequence). Here the CDR3 DNA reads TGTGCCAGCAGTTACTCGTCAGGGGAGAACACTGAAGCTTTCTTT. It translates to CASSYSSGENTEAFF.

The rearrangement links TRBV12-3 or TRBV12-4 to TRBJ2-5; D is unclear. Deletions cut 2 bases from V and 2 bases from J, with 6 bases between. The CDR3 is 13 amino acids. DNA for the CDR3: TGTGCCAGCAGTTTAAACTGGCAAGAGACCCAGTACTTC. Its protein product is CASSLNWQETQYF.

The V call is TRBV3-1 (or the pseudogene TRBV3-2), the J call TRBJ1-1; 10 positions match TRBD1. Germline trimming cut 6 bases from V and 5 bases from J; bases unmatched to any gene: 3. Per germline, CDR1 LGHDT and CDR2 YNNKEL (reference sequence). There are 13 residues in the CDR3. The CDR3 DNA reads TGTGCCAGCAGGCCGGGACAGGGGACTGAAGCTTTCTTT. The encoded protein is CASRPGQGTEAFF.

The chain employs TRBV6-2 or TRBV6-3 and TRBJ2-7; no definite D call. Between the trimmed V and J ends, which lost 5 bases and 4 bases, there was a span of 12 bases. From germline, CDR1 is MNHEY and CDR2 SVGEGT. The CDR3 consists of 13 residues. CDR3 region: CASSDRVSYEQYV. The CDR3 DNA is TGTGCCAGCAGTGACCGGGTCTCTTACGAGCAGTACGTC.

The genes are TRBV7-3 and TRBJ2-5; a possible D gene is TRBD1 (6 bases). This CDR3 spans 15 amino acids. Germline V gives CDR1 SGHTA, CDR2 FQGTGA. Trimming shortened V by 3 bases and J by 2 bases, and 13 bases separated the two germline ends. Written as DNA, the CDR3 is TGTGCCAGCAGCTTCAGCAGGGGCAGGCAAGAGACCCAGTACTTC. It specifies CASSFSRGRQETQYF. Looking up the rest from reference TRBV7-3 and TRBJ2-5 gives the full variable domain: GAGVSQTPSNKVTEKGKYVELRCDPISGHTALYWYRQSLGQGPEFLIYFQGTGAADDSGLPNDRFFAVRPEGSVSTLKIQRTERGDSAVYLCASSFSRGRQETQYFGPGTRLLVL.

V and J are TRBV7-2 and TRBJ2-1; 7 bases match TRBD2. Germline lookup yields CDR1 SGHTA and CDR2 FQGNSA. The CDR3 runs 14 residues. J was trimmed by 4 bases and V by 2 bases; bases with no gene match: 2. The CDR3: CASSLLAVYNEQFF. CDR3 coding DNA: TGTGCCAGCAGCTTACTAGCGGTATACAATGAGCAGTTCTTC.

This chain joins TRBV2 and TRBJ1-5; 9 nucleotides match TRBD1. The germline gives CDR1 SNHLY, CDR2 FYNNEI. CDR3 length: 15 residues. After removal of 2 bases from V and 6 bases from J, the junction contained 5 bases not matched to a gene. CDR3 protein: CASSETGGYAQPQHF. CDR3 DNA: TGTGCCAGCAGTGAAACAGGGGGCTATGCTCAGCCCCAGCATTTT.

This chain connects TRBV11-2 to TRBJ1-2; the D gene is possibly TRBD1 (5 bases). Germline CDR1 reads SGHAT; CDR2 reads FQNNGV. This CDR3 is built from 12 residues. Trimming took off 4 bases at V and 10 bases at J, with 13 bases between the two ends. This CDR3 is CASSSTRESYTF. Here the CDR3 DNA reads TGTGCCAGCAGCTCAACCAGGGAATCCTACACCTTC.

The V and J genes are TRBV18 and TRBJ2-2, with D unresolved. CDR1 and CDR2 (germline): KGHSH, LQKENI. Trimming took off 3 bases at V and 0 bases at J, with 5 bases between the two ends. The CDR3 contains 14 residues. CDR3 residues: CASSPTANTGELFF. CDR3 DNA sequence: TGTGCCAGCTCACCCACAGCGAACACCGGGGAGCTGTTTTTT.

This chain connects TRBV6-1 to TRBJ2-3; TRBD2 matches at 9 bases. The CDR3 has 17 amino acids. Germline loops: CDR1 MNHNS, CDR2 SASEGT. Unmatched junction bases numbered 4, after V lost 0 bases and J lost 0 bases. In DNA, the CDR3 is TGTGCCAGCAGTGAAGCGGGCGGGGGGGATAGCACAGATACGCAGTATTTT. It codes for CASSEAGGGDSTDTQYF.

V usage is TRBV19 and J usage is TRBJ1-1, with D possibly TRBD1 on 5 matching bases. V was clipped by 3 bases and J by 0 bases, with 14 bases between them. The CDR3 runs 16 residues. Germline assignment: CDR1 LNHDA and CDR2 SQIVND (reference sequence). As DNA, the CDR3 is TGTGCCAGTAGTATGGGTGGGGGGGATCTGAACACTGAAGCTTTCTTT. It yields the protein CASSMGGGDLNTEAFF.

The chain recombines TRBV7-9 with TRBJ2-1; the match to TRBD2 covers 8 bases. The CDR3 extends over 17 amino acids. Trimming cost V 5 bases and J 4 bases; bases outside gene matches: 13. The germline gives CDR1 SEHNR, CDR2 FQNEAQ (reference sequence). The CDR3, as DNA: TGTGCCAGCAGCCCGAAGGCGGCAAGCGGGGGATACAATGAGCAGTTCTTC. This encodes CASSPKAASGGYNEQFF. Full variable domain (rest looked up from reference TRBV7-9 and TRBJ2-1): DTGVSQNPRHKITKRGQNVTFRCDPISEHNRLYWYRQTLGQGPEFLTYFQNEAQLEKSRLLSDRFSAERPKGSFSTLEIQRTEQGDSAMYLCASSPKAASGGYNEQFFGPGTRLTVL.

The chain recombines TRBV21-1 with TRBJ2-7; the D call in the table, TRBD2, was not verified against the DNA. TRBV21-1 is termed a pseudogene. The CDR3 loop spans 13 amino acids. CDR3 loop: CASSKRSSDEQYV. The CDR3 region has the DNA TGTGCCAGCAGCAAAAGAAGCAGCGACGAGCAGTACGTC.

V gene TRBV9 combines with J gene TRBJ1-2, with 11 bases fitting TRBD1. CDR1 and CDR2 from the germline V gene are SGDLS and YYNGEE. CDR3 length equals 17 residues. The ends lost 4 bases at V and 7 bases at J; junction bases unmatched: 15. CDR3 protein: CASSFPTGTGGHGGYTF. In DNA form, the CDR3 reads TGTGCCAGCAGCTTCCCCACCGGGACAGGGGGTCACGGTGGCTACACCTTC.